The rows below give T cell receptor beta chains drawn from one sample of a study of chemoradiotherapy in HPV16-positive cancers. Some clones are missing from TCRdb's copy, which holds only in-frame ones; the method was immunoSEQ multiplex PCR. The sample shows over 30,000 clones, approximately 86% of them seen only once. Sequenced here: blood, sampled from a patient who underwent chemoradiotherapy. The receptor source for this set is a human donor with HPV-associated anogenital cancer. Each CDR3 is given with its conserved first and last residue. A D gene is named only where the DNA matches it firmly. Size is stated for part of the rows, as once, few or many counts, or as a class when the clone is expanded.

d_gene	v_gene	abundance	j_gene	CDR3nt	CDR3aa
TRBD1	TRBV5-1	-	TRBJ2-7	TGCGCCAGCAGCTCCGGGACAGGGGGCAGGGAGCAGTACTTC	CASSSGTGGREQYF
TRBD1	TRBV19	once	TRBJ1-2	TGTGCCAGTAGTATTTTACCGGGACAGGGGGCGATCGGCTACACCTTC	CASSILPGQGAIGYTF
-	TRBV9	-	TRBJ1-2	TGTGCCAGCAGCGTATTCTCCGGGGCAGGCAACTATGGCTACACCTTC	CASSVFSGAGNYGYTF
-	TRBV4-1	-	TRBJ2-2	TGCGCCAGCAGCCAAGATACCCTAGCGTCGGGCACCGGGGAGCTGTTTTTT	CASSQDTLASGTGELFF
-	TRBV5-1	-	TRBJ2-3	TGCGCCAGCAGCCTGGGGAGGATTCCAGATACGCAGTATTTT	CASSLGRIPDTQYF
-	TRBV19	-	TRBJ1-2	TGTGCCAGTAGTATTGTTGGGGCAGCTAACTATGGCTACACCTTC	CASSIVGAANYGYTF
-	TRBV5-1	few	TRBJ2-1	TGCGCCAGCAGCTTATTTATAGGGTACAATGAGCAGTTCTTC	CASSLFIGYNEQFF
-	TRBV5-4	-	TRBJ1-1	TGTGCCAGCAGCTCCACCAGACCGCAAAACACTGAAGCTTTCTTT	CASSSTRPQNTEAFF
-	TRBV7-6	-	TRBJ1-3	TGTGCCAGCAGCCCTGGACAAAGAAACACCATATATTTT	CASSPGQRNTIYF
-	TRBV5-1	-	TRBJ2-6	TGCGCCAGCAGGCTCGAGGGGAGGAGTGGGGCCAACGTCCTGACTTTC	CASRLEGRSGANVLTF
-	TRBV5-6	-	TRBJ2-3	TGTGCCAGCAGCCAAATCGGGACCACAGATACGCAGTATTTT	CASSQIGTTDTQYF
-	TRBV10-3	-	TRBJ2-2	TGTGCCATCAGCAGCAAAGGGGGTATAGACACCGGGGAGCTGTTTTTT	CAISSKGGIDTGELFF
-	TRBV27	-	TRBJ1-2	TGTGCCAGCAGTAGAACATCCGAACTCTATGGCTACACCTTC	CASSRTSELYGYTF
TRBD1	TRBV2	once	TRBJ1-1	TGTGCCAGCAATATTCGGGGACAGGGCGAAGCTTTCTTT	CASNIRGQGEAFF
-	TRBV15	-	TRBJ1-1	TGTGCCACCAGCAGAGATGTAGGGGGCACTGAAGCTTTCTTT	CATSRDVGGTEAFF
-	TRBV5-1	-	TRBJ2-7	TGCGCCAGCAGCTTGGGTTTAGGGGTCCCCTACGAGCAGTACTTC	CASSLGLGVPYEQYF
-	TRBV19	-	TRBJ1-2	TGTGCCAGTCGCGGGGGGAATAACTATGGCTACACCTTC	CASRGGNNYGYTF
TRBD2	TRBV6-5	-	TRBJ2-1	TGTGCCAGCAGTTACGGGACTAGCAAGGAGCAGTTCTTC	CASSYGTSKEQFF
TRBD1	TRBV13	-	TRBJ2-7	TGTGCCAGCAGCTCCCGGACAGGGAACTCCTACGAGCAGTACTTC	CASSSRTGNSYEQYF
-	TRBV11-3	few	TRBJ2-2	TGTGCCAGCAGCTTCGATTCCACCGGGGAGCTGTTTTTT	CASSFDSTGELFF
-	TRBV5-4	-	TRBJ1-1	TGTGCCAGCAGCTCCTGGATCAACACTGAAGCTTTCTTT	CASSSWINTEAFF
-	TRBV29-1	few	TRBJ1-1	TGCAGCGTCGAAGGGCCAACCACTGAAGCTTTCTTT	CSVEGPTTEAFF
-	TRBV5-6	-	TRBJ2-1	TGTGCCAGCAGCCTGTACGGATACAATGAGCAGTTCTTC	CASSLYGYNEQFF
TRBD1	TRBV7-2	-	TRBJ1-6	TGTGCCAGCAGCACTGACAGGGGAAATTCACCCCTCCACTTT	CASSTDRGNSPLHF
-	TRBV7-9	-	TRBJ1-6	TGTGCCAGCACCTTTAGTTCGGGATATAATTCACCCCTCCACTTT	CASTFSSGYNSPLHF
-	TRBV19	-	TRBJ1-2	TGTGCCAGTAGCCTCAGATGGGATGGCTACACCTTC	CASSLRWDGYTF
-	TRBV7-2	once	TRBJ2-7	TGTGCCAGCACCGTCGTCTCCGGGACATACGAGCAGTACTTC	CASTVVSGTYEQYF
-	TRBV19	-	TRBJ2-3	TGTGCCAGTAGCCTAGGTGCTCCCAGGAATACGCAGTATTTT	CASSLGAPRNTQYF
-	TRBV10-1	-	TRBJ1-5	TGCGCCAGCAGTGGTGAGTGGGGGGGCTCTTTTTCTGGCAATCAGCCCCAGCATTTT	CASSGEWGGSFSGNQPQHF
-	TRBV5-1	-	TRBJ2-5	TGCGCCAGCAGGTCAGGGGATGAGGAGACCCAGTACTTC	CASRSGDEETQYF
TRBD1	TRBV6-1	-	TRBJ2-1	TGTGCCAGCAGTGAACCAACAGGGGGTCGGAATGAGCAGTTCTTC	CASSEPTGGRNEQFF
-	TRBV27	-	TRBJ2-7	TGTGCCAGCAGTTTCTCGCCCGGTTACTCCTACGAGCAGTACTTC	CASSFSPGYSYEQYF
-	TRBV7-9	once	TRBJ2-7	TGTGCCAGCAGCTTAGAACATCCGGGACGAACTAACGAGCAGTACTTC	CASSLEHPGRTNEQYF
-	TRBV28	-	TRBJ2-1	TGTGCCAGCAGCCCTGGGGGAGATGTTAGCTCCTACAATGAGCAGTTCTTC	CASSPGGDVSSYNEQFF
-	TRBV5-4	-	TRBJ2-7	TGTGCCAGCGGGGGGGCCGACGAGCAGTACTTC	CASGGADEQYF
-	TRBV18	-	TRBJ2-3	TGTGCCAGCTCGCCTCTTACAGGGTCACGCACAGATACGCAGTATTTT	CASSPLTGSRTDTQYF
-	TRBV11-2	once	TRBJ2-7	TGTGCCAGCAGCTTACCGGGGCCCGAGCAGTACTTC	CASSLPGPEQYF
TRBD1	TRBV14	-	TRBJ1-1	TGTGCCAGCAGCCAACAGGGGGCTGAAGCTTTCTTT	CASSQQGAEAFF
-	TRBV7-8	-	TRBJ2-6	TGTGCCAGCAGCTTCCCCAGGGCTTCCGGGGCCAACGTCCTGACTTTC	CASSFPRASGANVLTF
-	TRBV2	-	TRBJ1-5	TGTGCCAGCACCGTCGGTGGAGGGGGAGGTCAGCCCCAGCATTTT	CASTVGGGGGQPQHF
TRBD2	TRBV10-3	-	TRBJ2-1	TGTGCCATCAGTGAGTCGATTCCTAGCGGGGGGGCCGATGAGCAGTTCTTC	CAISESIPSGGADEQFF
TRBD2	TRBV4-1	once	TRBJ2-1	TGCGCCAGCAGCCCCCCCGGACTAGCAGGATACAATGAGCAGTTCTTC	CASSPPGLAGYNEQFF
TRBD1	TRBV12-5	-	TRBJ2-1	TGTGCTAGTGGTTGGACCGGGACAGGGAGCAATGAGCAGTTCTTC	CASGWTGTGSNEQFF
-	TRBV29-1	-	TRBJ2-3	TGCAGCGTGCAGAGAAGTAGCCTTAGCACAGATACGCAGTATTTT	CSVQRSSLSTDTQYF
-	TRBV27	-	TRBJ1-1	TGTGCCAGCAGTCCCCGGACGGCGGATGAAGCTTTCTTT	CASSPRTADEAFF
-	TRBV5-1	-	TRBJ2-5	TGCGCCAGCAACACGGGGACAAGCACGATAGAGACCCAGTACTTC	CASNTGTSTIETQYF
TRBD1	TRBV7-9	-	TRBJ1-4	TGTGCCAGCAGCGCATCGAGGGACAGGGGAAATGAAAAACTGTTTTTT	CASSASRDRGNEKLFF
-	TRBV4-2	-	TRBJ1-2	TGTGCCAGCAGCCAAGAGGCTGGCGACCACTATGGCTACACCTTC	CASSQEAGDHYGYTF
-	TRBV7-9	few	TRBJ2-1	TGTGCCAGCAGCTTATTCGCTAGTTCGGGGAATGAGCAGTTCTTC	CASSLFASSGNEQFF
TRBD1	TRBV6-1	once	TRBJ1-6	TGTGCCAGCAGTGAAATTTTCCGGGACAGGGGTATTGGGAGGAATTCACCCCTCCACTTT	CASSEIFRDRGIGRNSPLHF
TRBD2	TRBV10-2	-	TRBJ2-5	TGCGCCAGCAGTGAAGCTAGCGGTCAAGAGACCCAGTACTTC	CASSEASGQETQYF
-	TRBV28	-	TRBJ2-7	TGTGCCAGCACTCCGGGCGATAGCTCCTACGAGCAGTACTTC	CASTPGDSSYEQYF
-	TRBV7-9	-	TRBJ1-1	TGTGCCAGCAACTTTCCTACAGTCACCTCTGGCCCGAACACTGAAGCTTTCTTT	CASNFPTVTSGPNTEAFF
TRBD1	TRBV19	-	TRBJ1-6	TGTGCCAGCAGGACAGGGTCCGCTGCACCCCTCCACTTT	CASRTGSAAPLHF
-	TRBV27	once	TRBJ2-5	TGTGCCAGCAGTTACGGGGGGCGGGAGACCCAGTACTTC	CASSYGGRETQYF
-	TRBV18	-	TRBJ2-7	TGTGCCAGCTCACCACCATACGCGTCCTACGAGCAGTACTTC	CASSPPYASYEQYF
-	TRBV5-1	-	TRBJ1-5	TGCGCCAGCAGCTTAGGGACGGTCAGCAATCAGCCCCAGCATTTT	CASSLGTVSNQPQHF
TRBD1	TRBV5-4	few	TRBJ1-5	TGTGCCAGCAGCTTCGGAGGACAGGGGGATCAGCCCCAGCATTTT	CASSFGGQGDQPQHF
TRBD2	TRBV2	-	TRBJ2-7	TGTGCCAGCACCATTTCGACTAGCGGGGACCTCGACTACGAGCAGTACTTC	CASTISTSGDLDYEQYF